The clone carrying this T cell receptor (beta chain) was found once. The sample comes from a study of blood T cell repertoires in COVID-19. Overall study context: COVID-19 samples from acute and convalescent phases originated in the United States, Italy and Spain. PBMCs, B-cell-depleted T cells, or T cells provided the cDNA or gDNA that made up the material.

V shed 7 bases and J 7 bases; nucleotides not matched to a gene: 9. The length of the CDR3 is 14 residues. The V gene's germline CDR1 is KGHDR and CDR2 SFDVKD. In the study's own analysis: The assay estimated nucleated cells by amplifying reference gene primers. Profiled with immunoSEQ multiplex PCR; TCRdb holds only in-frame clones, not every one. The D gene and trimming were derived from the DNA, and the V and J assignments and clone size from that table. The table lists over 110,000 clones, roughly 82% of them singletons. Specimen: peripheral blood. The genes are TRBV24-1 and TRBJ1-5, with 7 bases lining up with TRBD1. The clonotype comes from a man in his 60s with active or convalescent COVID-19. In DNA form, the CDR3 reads TGTGCCACCAGAGACAGGGACTTTACGCAGCCCCAGCATTTT. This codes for CATRDRDFTQPQHF.